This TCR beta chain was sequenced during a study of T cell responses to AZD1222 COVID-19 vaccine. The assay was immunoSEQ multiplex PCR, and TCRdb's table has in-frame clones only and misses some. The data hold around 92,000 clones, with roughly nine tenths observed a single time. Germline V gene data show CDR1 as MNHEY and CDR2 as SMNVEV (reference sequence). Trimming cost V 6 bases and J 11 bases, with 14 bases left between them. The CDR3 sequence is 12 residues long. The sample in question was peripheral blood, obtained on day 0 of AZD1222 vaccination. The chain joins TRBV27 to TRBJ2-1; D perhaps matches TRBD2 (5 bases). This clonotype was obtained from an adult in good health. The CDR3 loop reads CASSRPPGKQFF. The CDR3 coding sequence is TGTGCCAGCAGCCGTCCCCCGGGAAAGCAGTTCTTC.